Reported below is one T cell receptor (beta chain). What it binds is unknown. The data belong to a study of blood T cells in healthy people across ages. The CDR3 runs to 15 residues. Germline assignment: CDR1 SGHTA and CDR2 FQGNSA. V shed 0 bases and J 8 bases; nucleotides not matched to a gene: 6. Study outcomes and limitations: Getting older went along with TCR beta diversity per million T cells dropping roughly linearly.

Primers used in a second PCR of about 6 to 11 cycles were a sample-barcoded 5' primer and a J-beta primer mix. MiXCR was run by TCRdb on the 5' RACE reads, yielding one entry per CDR3 protein. The table shows over 700,000 distinct CDR3 sequences, with less than 70% occurring only once. This sequence originates from a man older than 75 in good health. V usage is TRBV7-2 and J usage is TRBJ2-1; 8 bases are a match to TRBD2. The sequencing input was blood. CDR3 loop: CASSLASGTGYEQFF. The DNA of the CDR3 is TGTGCCAGCAGCTTAGCTAGCGGGACCGGATATGAGCAGTTCTTC.